This TCR beta chain is drawn from a study of T cells in Graves' hyperthyroidism and ophthalmopathy. This clonotype was counted between two and nine times. The antigen is undetermined. Study-level points and caveats: Most thyroid clonotypes that were expanded above 0.001 also turned up in blood.

RNA transcripts provided the source from which TCR beta CDR3 regions were amplified. Initially, a first-round RT-PCR of the TCR CDR3 employed the HTBI primer set. Each CDR3 protein is one row after TCRdb ran MiXCR on the multiplex PCR reads. Among hundreds of thousands of distinct CDR3 sequences listed, 14% were seen once. The germline gives CDR1 SGHNT, CDR2 YYREEE (reference sequence). The trim removed 4 bases at V and 7 bases at J, leaving 10 bases unmatched. The CDR3 spans 17 residues. With a duration under 2 months, the hyperthyroidism was newly diagnosed in patients aged 18 to 65. The PBMCs studied were ones that came from about 9.9 ml fresh peripheral blood.

The sequence was obtained from a woman aged 18 to 35 with Graves' hyperthyroidism. Sequences were obtained from blood. The chain employs TRBV5-4 and TRBJ2-2, with 13 bases matching TRBD2. The CDR3: CASSRPGLAGLVGELFF. The CDR3 coding sequence is TGTGCCAGCAGCCGGCCGGGACTAGCGGGATTGGTCGGGGAGCTGTTTTTT.